These 24 T cell receptor beta chains share one sample of origin, sequenced in a study of blood T cell repertoires in COVID-19. The protocol was immunoSEQ multiplex PCR, while the TCRdb copy is restricted to in-frame clones and leaves out a portion. The sample records approximately 41,000 clones, around 85% being singletons. The sample taken for sequencing was peripheral blood. Receptors were obtained from a middle-aged man with active or convalescent COVID-19.

This clone showed up just a few times. The chain links TRBV2 to TRBJ1-6, with a weak D call TRBD1 (5 bases). CDR1 SNHLY and CDR2 FYNNEI come from the germline V gene. The CDR3 is 13 amino acids. The V end was cut by 6 bases, the J end by 10 bases, with 13 bases between. CDR3 coding DNA: TGTGCCAGCAGGGGGCCCTTGCGGTCACCCCTCCACTTT. As protein: CASRGPLRSPLHF.

This sequence joins TRBV4-1 and TRBJ1-5; 8 nucleotides agree with TRBD1. Germline V gene sequence: CDR1 MGHRA, CDR2 YSYEKL. The CDR3 has 16 amino acids. Trimming at V came to 0 bases and at J to 3 bases, leaving 4 bases not matched to a gene. CDR3 DNA sequence: TGCGCCAGCAGCCAAGATCAACAGGGGGTCAATCAGCCCCAGCATTTT. Its translation is CASSQDQQGVNQPQHF.

The chain joins TRBV4-2 to TRBJ1-2; no clear D. Germline values: CDR1 LGHNA, CDR2 YNFKEQ. V gave up 4 bases and J gave up 8 bases, with 14 bases separating them. The CDR3 sequence is 13 residues long. For the CDR3, the DNA is TGTGCCAGCAGCCGAGACCCTTCGGGAGGCTACACCTTC. The encoded protein is CASSRDPSGGYTF.

The gene calls are TRBV10-3 and TRBJ1-2, with TRBD1 identical over 8 bases. Trimming at V came to 3 bases and at J to 7 bases, leaving 4 bases not matched to a gene. The CDR3 is 13 amino acids. CDR1 is ENHRY and CDR2 is SYGVKD in the germline V gene. The CDR3 loop reads CAISDGQGLGYTF. The CDR3 DNA reads TGTGCCATCAGTGACGGACAGGGCCTTGGCTACACCTTC.

V is TRBV29-1 and J is TRBJ2-5; possible D gene TRBD1, 6 bases. V lost 3 bases and J lost 0, with 8 bases in between. The germline V gene encodes CDR1 SQVTM and CDR2 ANQGSEA. The CDR3 sequence is 13 residues long. CDR3 sequence reads: CSVEDRYQETQYF. In DNA form, the CDR3 reads TGCAGCGTTGAGGACAGATACCAAGAGACCCAGTACTTC.

The chain has TRBV14 and TRBJ2-7; 7 bases agree with TRBD2. Germline V gives CDR1 SGHDN, CDR2 FVKESK. The CDR3 sequence is 16 residues long. Trimming removed 4 bases from V and 3 bases from J; junction bases left unmatched: 12. The DNA of the CDR3 is TGTGCCAGCAGCCCCGCCGGGGGGAATCCAGACTACGAGCAGTACTTC. Residues: CASSPAGGNPDYEQYF.

This clone was found once. The rearrangement joins TRBV28 to TRBJ2-1; TRBD1 is a possible D gene (5 bases). The CDR3 length is 14 residues. V shed 5 bases and J shed 7 bases, with 15 bases lying between them. Germline CDR1 reads MDHEN; CDR2 reads SYDVKM. The DNA for the CDR3 is TGTGCCAGCAGTAGCCCGCAGGGATTGAATGAGCAGTTCTTC. The encoded protein is CASSSPQGLNEQFF.

The rearrangement joins TRBV29-1 to TRBJ2-1; 10 bases map to TRBD2. CDR3 length: 16 residues. J was trimmed by 5 bases and V by 6 bases; bases with no gene match: 13. The germline gives CDR1 SQVTM, CDR2 ANQGSEA. The CDR3 bases are TGCAGCGTCCAAGAGGCCCGGCTAGCGGGAGACAATGAGCAGTTCTTC. It codes for CSVQEARLAGDNEQFF.

This clone was seen a few times. The genes are TRBV2 and TRBJ2-2; tentative D call: TRBD2 (6 bases). Trimming removed 11 bases at V and 1 base at J, with 14 bases between. Germline V CDR1 and CDR2: SNHLY, FYNNEI. CDR3 size: 14 residues. The DNA for the CDR3 is TGTGCCGGATGGCGGGGCTTGAACACCGGGGAGCTGTTTTTT. It encodes CAGWRGLNTGELFF. Full variable domain (outside the CDR3, taken from reference TRBV2 and TRBJ2-2): EPEVTQTPSHQVTQMGQEVILRCVPISNHLYFYWYRQILGQKVEFLVSFYNNEISEKSEIFDDQFSVERPDGSNFTLKIRSTKLEDSAMYFCAGWRGLNTGELFFGEGSRLTVL.

The V call is TRBV5-4, the J call TRBJ2-3; 10 bases agree with TRBD2. The CDR3 is made up of 15 amino acids. CDR1 SGHNT and CDR2 YYREEE come from the germline V gene (reference sequence). Trimming cost V 5 bases and J 2 bases; bases outside gene matches: 5. The CDR3 DNA reads as TGTGCCAGCAGATTAGCGGGAGGTTCCACAGATACGCAGTATTTT. The encoded protein is CASRLAGGSTDTQYF.

This clone was seen many times. This CDR3 reads CSAGQGGNQPQHF. The DNA for the CDR3 is TGCAGCGCCGGACAGGGGGGCAATCAGCCCCAGCATTTT. This chain connects TRBV29-1 to TRBJ1-5, with 10 nucleotides matching TRBD1. The V segment lost 7 bases and the J segment 2 bases; nucleotides outside the gene matches: 2. Germline V CDR1 and CDR2: SQVTM, ANQGSEA. The CDR3 spans 13 residues.

This chain connects TRBV10-3 to TRBJ1-1, with D tentatively TRBD1 (5 bases). Trimming cost V 4 bases and J 10 bases, with 25 bases left between them. The CDR3 has 16 amino acids. Looked up from germline, CDR1 is ENHRY and CDR2 is SYGVKD. CDR3 loop: CAISGQPAGPIDPAFF. Here the CDR3 DNA reads TGTGCCATCAGTGGCCAACCCGCAGGGCCCATCGACCCAGCTTTCTTT.

The chain carries TRBV3-1 (or the pseudogene TRBV3-2) and TRBJ2-1; 9 bases map to TRBD2. V lost 1 base to trimming and J lost 10 bases; unmatched junction nucleotides: 11. This CDR3 comprises 16 residues. Germline CDR1 and CDR2: LGHDT and YNNKEL (reference sequence). As DNA, the CDR3 is TGTGCCAGCAGCCAAGGGGAACTAGCGGGTAGGGGAGAGCAGTTCTTC. It encodes CASSQGELAGRGEQFF.

This sequence joins TRBV7-9 and TRBJ2-3; possibly TRBD1 for D (5 bases). The CDR3 totals 15 residues. Trimming took 7 bases from V and 0 from J, leaving 14 bases between them. Germline V gene lookup returns CDR1 SEHNR and CDR2 FQNEAQ (reference sequence). DNA for the CDR3: TGTGCCAGCAACCCTTCAGGGATTAGCACAGATACGCAGTATTTT. The encoded protein is CASNPSGISTDTQYF.

The V call is TRBV9, the J call TRBJ2-3, with D possibly being TRBD2 (5 bases). The V gene's germline CDR1 is SGDLS and CDR2 YYNGEE. The CDR3 sequence is 13 residues long. V lost 0 bases to trimming and J lost 4 bases, with 6 bases between them. In nucleotides, the CDR3 is TGTGCCAGCAGCGTAGGGGAGTCAGATACGCAGTATTTT. This encodes CASSVGESDTQYF.

This chain links TRBV5-1 with TRBJ2-7, with 8 nucleotides matching TRBD2. V lost 1 base, J lost 0 bases, and 0 bases stayed unmatched. This CDR3 is 14 amino acids long. In germline, CDR1 is SGHRS, CDR2 YFSETQ. CDR3 protein: CASSLSGSSYEQYF. The CDR3 bases are TGCGCCAGCAGCTTGAGCGGGAGCTCCTACGAGCAGTACTTC. Filled out from reference TRBV5-1 and TRBJ2-7, the complete variable domain reads KAGVTQTPRYLIKTRGQQVTLSCSPISGHRSVSWYQQTPGQGLQFLFEYFSETQRNKGNFPGRFSGRQFSNSRSEMNVSTLELGDSALYLCASSLSGSSYEQYFGPGTRLTVT.

A single count supports this clone. The chain is built from TRBV27 and TRBJ2-3; 12 bases align to TRBD2. V trimming: 6 bases; J trimming: 0 bases; junction bases outside the gene matches: 7. The V gene's germline CDR1 is MNHEY and CDR2 SMNVEV (reference sequence). This CDR3 contains 17 residues. The CDR3 here is CASSTLAGGYSTDTQYF. CDR3 nucleotides: TGTGCCAGCAGCACTCTAGCGGGGGGGTATAGCACAGATACGCAGTATTTT.

The CDR3 region has the DNA TGTGCCAGCAGTTTGGCGGGGGGCCGTGGCTACACCTTC. Its protein product is CASSLAGGRGYTF. The chain couples TRBV12-3 or TRBV12-4 to TRBJ1-2; D perhaps matches TRBD1 (6 bases). V was clipped by 3 bases and J by 7 bases, with 12 bases between them. This CDR3 comprises 13 residues.

This clone showed up just once. V is TRBV21-1 and J is TRBJ1-5. TRBV21-1 is a documented pseudogene. The CDR3 contains 19 residues. The CDR3 DNA sequence: TGTGCCAGCAGCAAAGAGGAATTTGGAGGCAGAACCTTCAATCAGCCCCAGCATTTT. The encoded protein is CASSKEEFGGRTFNQPQHF.

About this clone itself: Other DNA sequences of this sample code for an identical CDR3. This rearrangement joins TRBV6-5 to TRBJ1-3, with TRBD1 as a possible D gene (5 bases). V was pared by 8 bases and J by 0 bases, with 8 bases between. The germline V gene encodes CDR1 MNHEY and CDR2 SVGAGI. The CDR3 is 13 amino acids. CDR3 amino acids: CASGAFSGNTIYF. The DNA for the CDR3 is TGTGCCAGCGGGGCGTTCTCTGGAAACACCATATATTTT.

The gene calls are TRBV7-3 and TRBJ2-3; D not resolved. This CDR3 spans 14 amino acids. V was shortened by 4 bases and J by 3 bases, with 11 bases between the two germline ends. Germline CDR1 is SGHTA and CDR2 is FQGTGA. CDR3 loop: CASSSNLLTDTQYF. CDR3 nucleotide sequence: TGTGCCAGCAGCTCCAACCTACTAACAGATACGCAGTATTTT.

This rearrangement joins TRBV28 to TRBJ1-2; 8 bases are a match to TRBD1. The ends lost 4 bases at V and 3 bases at J; junction bases unmatched: 4. The CDR3 consists of 14 residues. CDR1 and CDR2 from the germline V gene are MDHEN and SYDVKM. DNA for the CDR3: TGTGCCAGCAGTTGGACAGGGTTTGACTATGGCTACACCTTC. Its translation is CASSWTGFDYGYTF.

This clone came up a few times. Here the CDR3 reads CASGGERGKETQYF. The CDR3 DNA reads TGCGCCTCGGGAGGTGAGCGGGGAAAAGAGACCCAGTACTTC. This chain connects TRBV10-1 to TRBJ2-5, with 7 bases matching TRBD2. The germline V gene has CDR1 WNHNN and CDR2 SYGVQD (reference sequence). V dropped 11 bases and J dropped 3; count of bases not matched to a gene: 12. The CDR3 has 14 residues.

The rearrangement uses TRBV3-1 (or the pseudogene TRBV3-2) and TRBJ1-1; D is ambiguous. Trimming stripped 1 base from V and 6 bases from J, with 12 bases between. CDR1 and CDR2 from the germline V gene are LGHDT and YNNKEL (reference sequence). This CDR3 is 14 amino acids long. The chain's CDR3 is CASSQVQGGSEAFF. The DNA for the CDR3 is TGTGCCAGCAGCCAAGTTCAAGGAGGGTCTGAAGCTTTCTTT.